This T cell receptor (beta chain) is from a study of cytomegalovirus exposure and HLA in healthy donors. Regarding the study as a whole: DRB1 had the most TCR associations and HLA-C the fewest, a later analysis found, with rates varying by HLA locus.

PCR was performed using 60 Vbeta and 13 Jbeta primers. Sequencing was performed with immunoSEQ multiplex PCR; in TCRdb, only in-frame clones are kept and a portion is missing. The sample holds about 140,000 clones; approximately 80% are singletons and the top ten take less than 2%. Unrecorded immune exposure was likely among donors, who were nominally healthy when sampled. Germline V gives CDR1 SGHDT, CDR2 YYEEEE. The V and J ends lost 0 bases and 5 bases respectively, with 9 bases between them. CDR3 length equals 14 residues. To note about this clone: What it binds is not known.

The sequenced sample was PBMCs. The chain employs TRBV5-6 and TRBJ1-3; D unresolved. This receptor was obtained from a man aged 35-49 years in good health and CMV-seronegative. The CDR3 loop is CASSLVRERNTIYF. Here the CDR3 DNA reads TGTGCCAGCAGCTTGGTCCGGGAGCGAAACACCATATATTTT.